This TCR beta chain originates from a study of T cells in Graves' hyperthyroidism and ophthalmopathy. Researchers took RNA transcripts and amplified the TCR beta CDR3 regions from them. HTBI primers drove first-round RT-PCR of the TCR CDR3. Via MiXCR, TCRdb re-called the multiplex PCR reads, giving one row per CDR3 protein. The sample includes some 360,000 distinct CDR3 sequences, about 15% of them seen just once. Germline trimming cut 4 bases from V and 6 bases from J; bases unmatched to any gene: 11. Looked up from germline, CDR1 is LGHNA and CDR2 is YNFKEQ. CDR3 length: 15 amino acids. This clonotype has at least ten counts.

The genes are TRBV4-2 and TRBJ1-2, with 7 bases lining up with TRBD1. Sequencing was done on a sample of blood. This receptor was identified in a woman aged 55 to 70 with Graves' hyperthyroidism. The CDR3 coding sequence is TGTGCCAGCAGCCGACAAAAGACAGGGTTTAATGGCTACACCTTC. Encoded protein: CASSRQKTGFNGYTF.